The present TCR beta chain was sequenced within a study of CD8 T cells in Susac syndrome. General study findings and limits: It was acknowledged in the study that its TCR sequencing and HLA analysis involved a relatively small number of individuals.

CD8+ and CD4+ T cells from blood underwent TCR beta sequencing, which was carried out in a high-throughput format. When the RNA was reverse transcribed, random hexamers were used with an input of about 0.45 to 1 ug. The TCR beta CDR3 was amplified by immunoSEQ multiplex PCR across 54 Vbeta, 13 Jbeta. MiXCR, applied by TCRdb to the immunoSEQ multiplex PCR reads, yields one record per CDR3 protein. The sample lists approximately 200,000 distinct CDR3 sequences, nearly 95% occurring once. A word on this clonotype: Its specificity is unknown.

CDR3 length equals 14 residues. In germline, CDR1 is KGHDR, CDR2 SFDVKD. Trimming shortened V by 4 bases and J by 2 bases, and 8 bases separated the two germline ends. This TCR derives from a human donor with multiple sclerosis. The sequencing sample was made of CD4+ T cells from PBMCs. V and J are TRBV24-1 and TRBJ1-5; D gene ambiguous. CDR3 coding DNA: TGTGCCACCAGTGAAGGGCAGGGCAATCAGCCCCAGCATTTT. This gives the protein CATSEGQGNQPQHF.